This TCR beta chain originates from a study of T-cell reconstitution after alpha-beta-depleted transplantation in children. During its preparation, the TCRbeta library received unique molecular identifiers. TCRdb re-called the PCR reads through MiXCR, storing one row per CDR3 protein. The table has 450,000 to 500,000 distinct CDR3 sequences, around an eighth seen once. This clonotype came up many times. This CDR3 is 16 amino acids long. Per the germline V gene, CDR1 is KGHDR and CDR2 is SFDVKD. V trimming: 4 bases; J trimming: 6 bases; junction bases outside the gene matches: 11. This chain uses TRBV24-1 with TRBJ2-3; 8 positions match TRBD2. The TCR was taken from a human donor who donated a stem cell graft to a child with combined immunodeficiency. Source: PBMCs from the stem cell graft donor, taken from the stem cell graft. CDR3 in amino acids: CATSERKAGGADTQYF. In DNA form, the CDR3 reads TGTGCCACCAGTGAGCGGAAGGCGGGAGGAGCGGATACGCAGTATTTT.